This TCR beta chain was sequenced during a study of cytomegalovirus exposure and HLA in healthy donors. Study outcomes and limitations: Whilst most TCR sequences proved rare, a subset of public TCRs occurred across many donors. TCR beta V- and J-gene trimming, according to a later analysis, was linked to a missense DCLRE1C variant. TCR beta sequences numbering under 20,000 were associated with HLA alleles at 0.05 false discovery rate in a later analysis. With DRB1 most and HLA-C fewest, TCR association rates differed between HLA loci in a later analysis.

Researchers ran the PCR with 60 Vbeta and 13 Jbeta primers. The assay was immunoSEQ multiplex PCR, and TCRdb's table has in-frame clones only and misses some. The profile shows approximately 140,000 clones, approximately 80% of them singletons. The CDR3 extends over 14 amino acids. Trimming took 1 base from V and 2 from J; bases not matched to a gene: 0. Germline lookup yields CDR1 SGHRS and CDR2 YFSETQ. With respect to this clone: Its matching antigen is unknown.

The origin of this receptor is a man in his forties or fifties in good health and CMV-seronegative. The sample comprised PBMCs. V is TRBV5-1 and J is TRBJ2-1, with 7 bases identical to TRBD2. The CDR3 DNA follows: TGCGCCAGCAGCTTGAGCGGGGCCTACAATGAGCAGTTCTTC. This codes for CASSLSGAYNEQFF.